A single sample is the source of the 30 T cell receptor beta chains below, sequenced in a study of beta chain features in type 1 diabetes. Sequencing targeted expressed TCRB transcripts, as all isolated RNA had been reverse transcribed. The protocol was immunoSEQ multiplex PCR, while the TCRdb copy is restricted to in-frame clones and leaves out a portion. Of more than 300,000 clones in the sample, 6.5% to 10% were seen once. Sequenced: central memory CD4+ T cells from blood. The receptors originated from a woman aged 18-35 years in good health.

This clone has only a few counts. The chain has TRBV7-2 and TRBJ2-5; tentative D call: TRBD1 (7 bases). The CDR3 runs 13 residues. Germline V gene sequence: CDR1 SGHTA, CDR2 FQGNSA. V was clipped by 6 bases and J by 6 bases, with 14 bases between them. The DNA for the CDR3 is TGTGCCAGCAGACCGCAGGGGGGAAAGACCCAGTACTTC. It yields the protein CASRPQGGKTQYF.

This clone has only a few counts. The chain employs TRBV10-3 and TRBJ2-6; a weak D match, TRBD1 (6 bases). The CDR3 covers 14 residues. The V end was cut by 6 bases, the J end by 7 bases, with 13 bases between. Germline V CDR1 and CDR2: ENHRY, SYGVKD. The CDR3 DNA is TGTGCCATCAGAGGGGGTCAATTAGCCAACGTCCTGACTTTC. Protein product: CAIRGGQLANVLTF.

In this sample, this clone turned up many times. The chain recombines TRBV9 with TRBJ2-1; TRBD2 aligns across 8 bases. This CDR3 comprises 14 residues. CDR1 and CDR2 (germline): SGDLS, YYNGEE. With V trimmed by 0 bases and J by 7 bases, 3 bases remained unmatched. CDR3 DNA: TGTGCCAGCAGCGTAGACCCGGGAGGGAATGAGCAGTTCTTC. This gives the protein CASSVDPGGNEQFF.

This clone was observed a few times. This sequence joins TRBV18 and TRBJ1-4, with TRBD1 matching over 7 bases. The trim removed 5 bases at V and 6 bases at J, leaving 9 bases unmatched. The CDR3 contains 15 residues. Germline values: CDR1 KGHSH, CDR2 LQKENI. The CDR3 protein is CASSSTGTNHEKLFF. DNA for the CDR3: TGTGCCAGCTCATCGACAGGGACGAACCATGAAAAACTGTTTTTT.

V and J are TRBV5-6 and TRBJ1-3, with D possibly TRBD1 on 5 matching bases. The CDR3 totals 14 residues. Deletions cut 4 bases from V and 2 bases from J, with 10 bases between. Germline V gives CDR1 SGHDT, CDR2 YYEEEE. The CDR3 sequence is CASSLRETGNTIYF. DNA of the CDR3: TGTGCCAGCAGCCTCAGGGAGACTGGAAACACCATATATTTT.

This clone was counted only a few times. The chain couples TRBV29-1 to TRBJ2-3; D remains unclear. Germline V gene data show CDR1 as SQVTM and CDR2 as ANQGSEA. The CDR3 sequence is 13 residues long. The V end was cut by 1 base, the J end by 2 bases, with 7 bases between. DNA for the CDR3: TGCAGCGTTGAAGGTGAAAACACAGATACGCAGTATTTT. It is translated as CSVEGENTDTQYF.

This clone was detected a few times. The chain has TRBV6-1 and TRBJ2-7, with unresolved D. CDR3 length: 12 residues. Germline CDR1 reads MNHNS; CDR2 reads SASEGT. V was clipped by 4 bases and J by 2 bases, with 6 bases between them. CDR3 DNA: TGTGCCAGCAGTGGATATACCTACGAGCAGTACTTC. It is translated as CASSGYTYEQYF.

As DNA, the CDR3 is TGCGCCAGCAGCCAAGACAGGCGAGTCTATGGCTACACCTTC. The encoded protein is CASSQDRRVYGYTF. The rearrangement uses TRBV5-1 and TRBJ1-2, with D possibly being TRBD1 (6 bases). Germline values: CDR1 SGHRS, CDR2 YFSETQ. Trimming stripped 4 bases from V and 4 bases from J, with 14 bases between. This CDR3 is built from 14 residues.

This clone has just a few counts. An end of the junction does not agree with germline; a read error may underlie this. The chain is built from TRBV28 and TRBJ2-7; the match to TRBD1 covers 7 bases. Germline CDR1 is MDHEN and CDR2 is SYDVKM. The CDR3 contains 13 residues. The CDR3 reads CASSSGALWDRNF. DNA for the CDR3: TGTGCCAGCAGTTCGGGCGCTTTATGGGACAGAAACTTC.

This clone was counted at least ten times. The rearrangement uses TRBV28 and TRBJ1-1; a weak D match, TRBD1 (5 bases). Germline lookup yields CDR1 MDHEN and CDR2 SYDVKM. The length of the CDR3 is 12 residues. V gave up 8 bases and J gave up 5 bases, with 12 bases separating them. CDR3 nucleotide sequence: TGTGCCAGCGACTCAGGGCGAACTGAAGCTTTCTTT. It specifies CASDSGRTEAFF.

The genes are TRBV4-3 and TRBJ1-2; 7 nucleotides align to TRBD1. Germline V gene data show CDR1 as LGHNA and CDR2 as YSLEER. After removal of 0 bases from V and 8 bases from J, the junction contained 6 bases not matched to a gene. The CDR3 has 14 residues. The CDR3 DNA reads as TGCGCCAGCAGCCAAGACGTAGGGGGCTTGGGCTACACCTTC. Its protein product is CASSQDVGGLGYTF.

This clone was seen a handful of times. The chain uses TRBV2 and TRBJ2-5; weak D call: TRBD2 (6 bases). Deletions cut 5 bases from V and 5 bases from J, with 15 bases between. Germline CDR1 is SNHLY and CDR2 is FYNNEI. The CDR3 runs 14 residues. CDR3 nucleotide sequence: TGTGCCAGCAGTAGGGACTCGGAGGGGGAGACCCAGTACTTC. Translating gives CASSRDSEGETQYF.

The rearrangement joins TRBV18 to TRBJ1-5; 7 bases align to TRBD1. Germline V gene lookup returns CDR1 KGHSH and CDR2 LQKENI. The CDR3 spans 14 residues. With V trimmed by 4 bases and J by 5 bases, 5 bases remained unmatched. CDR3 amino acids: CASSRGTVDQPQHF. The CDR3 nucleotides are TGTGCCAGCTCACGAGGGACAGTGGATCAGCCCCAGCATTTT.

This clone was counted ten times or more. CDR3 sequence: CASSLAVQGPYEQYF. In DNA, the CDR3 is TGCGCCAGCAGCTTGGCTGTCCAGGGACCCTACGAGCAGTACTTC. The chain recombines TRBV5-1 with TRBJ2-7, with D perhaps TRBD1 or TRBD2 (5 bases each). CDR1 and CDR2 from the germline V gene are SGHRS and YFSETQ. Trimming removed 0 bases from V and 2 bases from J, with 12 bases in between. CDR3 length equals 15 residues.

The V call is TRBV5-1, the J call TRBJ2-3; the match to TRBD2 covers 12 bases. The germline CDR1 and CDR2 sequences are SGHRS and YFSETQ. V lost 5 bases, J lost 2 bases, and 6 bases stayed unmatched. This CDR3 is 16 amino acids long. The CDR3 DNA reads TGCGCCAGCAGGAAGACTAGCGGGGGATCCACAGATACGCAGTATTTT. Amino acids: CASRKTSGGSTDTQYF. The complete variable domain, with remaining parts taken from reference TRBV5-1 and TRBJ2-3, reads KAGVTQTPRYLIKTRGQQVTLSCSPISGHRSVSWYQQTPGQGLQFLFEYFSETQRNKGNFPGRFSGRQFSNSRSEMNVSTLELGDSALYLCASRKTSGGSTDTQYFGPGTRLTVL.

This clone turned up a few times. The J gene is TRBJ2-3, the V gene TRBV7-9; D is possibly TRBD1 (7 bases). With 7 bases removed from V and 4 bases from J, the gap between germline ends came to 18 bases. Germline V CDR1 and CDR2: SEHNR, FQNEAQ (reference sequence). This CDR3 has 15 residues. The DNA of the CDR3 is TGTGCCAGCATCCAGCAGGGGGGATTGGCAGATACGCAGTATTTT. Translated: CASIQQGGLADTQYF. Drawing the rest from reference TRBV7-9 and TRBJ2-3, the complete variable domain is DTGVSQNPRHKITKRGQNVTFRCDPISEHNRLYWYRQTLGQGPEFLTYFQNEAQLEKSRLLSDRFSAERPKGSFSTLEIQRTEQGDSAMYLCASIQQGGLADTQYFGPGTRLTVL.

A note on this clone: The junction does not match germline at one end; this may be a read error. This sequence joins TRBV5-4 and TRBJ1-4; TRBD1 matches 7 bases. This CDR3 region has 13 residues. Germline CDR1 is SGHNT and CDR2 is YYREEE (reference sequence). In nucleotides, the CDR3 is TGTGCCAGCAGCTTGGAGGGGGCTAAAGTGTTTTCGTTT. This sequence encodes CASSLEGAKVFSF.

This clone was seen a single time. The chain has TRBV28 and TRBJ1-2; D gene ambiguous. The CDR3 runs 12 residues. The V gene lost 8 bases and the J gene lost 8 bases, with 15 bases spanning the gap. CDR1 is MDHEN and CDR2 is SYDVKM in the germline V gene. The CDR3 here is CASALLGNGYTF. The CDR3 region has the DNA TGTGCCAGCGCCCTCCTAGGAAACGGCTACACCTTC.

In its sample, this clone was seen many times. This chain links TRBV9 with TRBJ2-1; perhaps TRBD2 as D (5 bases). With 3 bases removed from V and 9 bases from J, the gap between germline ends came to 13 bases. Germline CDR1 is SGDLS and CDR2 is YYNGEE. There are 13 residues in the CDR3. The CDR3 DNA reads TGTGCCAGCAGCGAGATACCGGGGAGTGAGCAGTTCTTC. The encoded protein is CASSEIPGSEQFF.

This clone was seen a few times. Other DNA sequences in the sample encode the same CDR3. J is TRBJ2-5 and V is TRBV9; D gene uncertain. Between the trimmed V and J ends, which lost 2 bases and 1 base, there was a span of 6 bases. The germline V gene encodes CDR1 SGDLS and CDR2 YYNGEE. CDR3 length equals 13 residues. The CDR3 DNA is TGTGCCAGCAGCGTCCCTGGCCAAGAGACCCAGTACTTC. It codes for CASSVPGQETQYF.

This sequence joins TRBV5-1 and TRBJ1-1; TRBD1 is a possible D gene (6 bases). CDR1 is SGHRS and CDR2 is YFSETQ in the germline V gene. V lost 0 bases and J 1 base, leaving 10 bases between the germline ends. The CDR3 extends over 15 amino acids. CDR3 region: CASSLDGQQNTEAFF. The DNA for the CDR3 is TGCGCCAGCAGCTTGGATGGACAGCAGAACACTGAAGCTTTCTTT.

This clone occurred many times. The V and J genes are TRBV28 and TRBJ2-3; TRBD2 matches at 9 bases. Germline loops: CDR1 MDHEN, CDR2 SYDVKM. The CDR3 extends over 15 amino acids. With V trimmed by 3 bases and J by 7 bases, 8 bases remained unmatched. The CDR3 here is CASSFGGRAIYTQYF. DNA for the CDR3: TGTGCCAGCAGTTTTGGCGGGAGGGCCATTTATACGCAGTATTTT. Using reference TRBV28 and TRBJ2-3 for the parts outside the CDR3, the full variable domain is DVKVTQSSRYLVKRTGEKVFLECVQDMDHENMFWYRQDPGLGLRLIYFSYDVKMKEKGDIPEGYSVSREKKERFSLILESASTNQTSMYLCASSFGGRAIYTQYFGPGTRLTVL.

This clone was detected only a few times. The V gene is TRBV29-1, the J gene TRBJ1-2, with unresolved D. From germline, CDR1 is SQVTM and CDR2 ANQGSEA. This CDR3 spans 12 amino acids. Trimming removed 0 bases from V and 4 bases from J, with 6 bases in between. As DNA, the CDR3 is TGCAGCGTTGAAGACCGGACCTATGGCTACACCTTC. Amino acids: CSVEDRTYGYTF.

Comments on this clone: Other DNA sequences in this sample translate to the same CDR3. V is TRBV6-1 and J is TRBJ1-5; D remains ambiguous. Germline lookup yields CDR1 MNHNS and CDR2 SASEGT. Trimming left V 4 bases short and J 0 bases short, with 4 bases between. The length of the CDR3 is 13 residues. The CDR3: CASSVHSNQPQHF. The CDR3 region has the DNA TGTGCCAGCAGTGTCCATAGCAATCAGCCCCAGCATTTT.

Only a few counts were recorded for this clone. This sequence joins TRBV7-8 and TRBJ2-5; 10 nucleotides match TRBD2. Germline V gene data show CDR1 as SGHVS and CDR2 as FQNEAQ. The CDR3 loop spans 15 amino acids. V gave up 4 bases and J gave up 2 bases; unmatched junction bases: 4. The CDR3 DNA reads TGTGCCAGCAGCTCGGTGACTAGCGGGCAAGAGACCCAGTACTTC. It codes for CASSSVTSGQETQYF.

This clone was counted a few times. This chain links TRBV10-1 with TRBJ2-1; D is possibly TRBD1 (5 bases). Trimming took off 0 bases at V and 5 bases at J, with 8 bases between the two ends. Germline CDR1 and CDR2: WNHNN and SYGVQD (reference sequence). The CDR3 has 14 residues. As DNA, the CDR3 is TGCGCCAGCAGTGAGTCGCCACAGGACAATGAGCAGTTCTTC. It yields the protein CASSESPQDNEQFF.

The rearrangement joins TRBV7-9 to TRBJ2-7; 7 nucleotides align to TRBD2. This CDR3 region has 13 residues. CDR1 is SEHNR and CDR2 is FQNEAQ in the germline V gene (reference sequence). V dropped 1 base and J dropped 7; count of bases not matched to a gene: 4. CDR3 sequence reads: CASSLGGRVEQYF. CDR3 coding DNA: TGTGCCAGCAGCTTAGGAGGGAGGGTTGAGCAGTACTTC.

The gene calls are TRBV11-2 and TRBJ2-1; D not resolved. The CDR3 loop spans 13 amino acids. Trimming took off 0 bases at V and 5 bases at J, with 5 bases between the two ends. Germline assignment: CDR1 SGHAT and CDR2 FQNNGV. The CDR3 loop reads CASSLDEDNEQFF. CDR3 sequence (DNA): TGTGCCAGCAGCTTAGATGAGGACAATGAGCAGTTCTTC.

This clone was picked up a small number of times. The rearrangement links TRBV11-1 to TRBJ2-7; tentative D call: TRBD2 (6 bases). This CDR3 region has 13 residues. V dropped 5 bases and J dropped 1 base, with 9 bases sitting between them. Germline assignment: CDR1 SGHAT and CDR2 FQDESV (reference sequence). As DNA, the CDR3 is TGTGCCAGCAGCCACGGACTATCCTACGAGCAGTACTTC. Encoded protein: CASSHGLSYEQYF.

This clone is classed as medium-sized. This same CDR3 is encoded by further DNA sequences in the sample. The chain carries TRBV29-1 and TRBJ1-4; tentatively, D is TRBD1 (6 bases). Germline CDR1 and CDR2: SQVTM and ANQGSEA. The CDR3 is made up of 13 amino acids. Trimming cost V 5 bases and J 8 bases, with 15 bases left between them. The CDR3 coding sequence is TGCAGCGTTCGCCGACAGGAAGGGGAAAAACTGTTTTTT. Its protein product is CSVRRQEGEKLFF.